One sample yielded the 17 T cell receptor beta chains listed below, sequenced in a study of PD-L1 blockade in urothelial cancer. The table came from immunoSEQ multiplex PCR; TCRdb's copy has only in-frame clones and leaves some out. The table shows about 91,000 clones, with 90% to 95% occurring only once. This specimen consisted of PBMCs, obtained around atezolizumab (anti-PD-L1) treatment. These receptor sequences come from a man between 60 and 75 years old with urothelial cancer.

The DNA of the CDR3 is TGCGCCAGCAGACTTCTAGGGGATATTGGGCTAGAGACCCAGTACTTC. Translated: CASRLLGDIGLETQYF. The chain links TRBV5-1 to TRBJ2-5; the D gene is possibly TRBD1 (5 bases). Germline V CDR1 and CDR2: SGHRS, YFSETQ. CDR3 length: 16 amino acids. Trimming took off 5 bases at V and 4 bases at J, with 21 bases between the two ends.

The count of this clone is one. V is TRBV2 and J is TRBJ2-7, with D perhaps TRBD2 (5 bases). Germline-derived CDR1 and CDR2 are SNHLY and FYNNEI. This CDR3 spans 14 amino acids. The V and J ends lost 7 bases and 1 base respectively, with 14 bases between them. The CDR3 DNA reads as TGTGCCAGCAAAGGCCCAGGAGGATCCTACGAGCAGTACTTC. Protein: CASKGPGGSYEQYF.

The V gene is TRBV15, the J gene TRBJ2-7; 7 bases fit TRBD2. Germline V gene sequence: CDR1 LNHNV, CDR2 YYDKDF (reference sequence). The CDR3 covers 13 residues. The trim removed 6 bases at V and 5 bases at J, leaving 7 bases unmatched. The CDR3 spells CATRLGTNHEQYF. Here the CDR3 DNA reads TGTGCCACCAGGCTAGGGACTAACCACGAGCAGTACTTC.

The chain carries TRBV9 and TRBJ2-3, with D perhaps matching TRBD2 (6 bases). The CDR3 runs 16 residues. Germline CDR1 and CDR2: SGDLS and YYNGEE. The V end was cut by 1 base, the J end by 1 base, with 13 bases between. The CDR3 nucleotides read TGTGCCAGCAGCGTAAGCCTAGCGAGTGGCACAGATACGCAGTATTTT. Residues: CASSVSLASGTDTQYF.

This chain links TRBV6-5 with TRBJ2-1; D is possibly TRBD1 (5 bases). This CDR3 is 13 amino acids long. V was cut by 5 bases and J by 8 bases, with 13 bases left in between. CDR1 is MNHEY, CDR2 SVGAGI, per germline. The CDR3 region is CASSRQLIDEQFF. The CDR3 DNA sequence: TGTGCCAGCAGTAGACAGCTCATCGATGAGCAGTTCTTC.

This sequence joins TRBV16 and TRBJ2-3, with D uncertain. The V end lost 6 bases, the J end lost 2 bases, and 15 bases lay between the germline ends. The CDR3 sequence is 15 residues long. Germline CDR1 is KGHSY and CDR2 is FQNENV. CDR3 coding DNA: TGTGCCAGCAGACGATTGTGGGCCTTCACAGATACGCAGTATTTT. It specifies CASRRLWAFTDTQYF. Combining the CDR3 with reference TRBV16 and TRBJ2-3 gives the whole variable domain GEEVAQTPKHLVRGEGQKAKLYCAPIKGHSYVFWYQQVLKNEFKFLISFQNENVFDETGMPKERFSAKCLPNSPCSLEIQATKLEDSAVYFCASRRLWAFTDTQYFGPGTRLTVL.

The rearrangement uses TRBV7-7 and TRBJ2-7, with D perhaps matching TRBD1 (6 bases). V lost 5 bases and J lost 5, with 13 bases in between. CDR1 and CDR2 from the germline V gene are SSHAT and FNYEAQ (reference sequence). CDR3 length equals 13 residues. The CDR3 DNA sequence: TGTGCCAGCAGCCCATTCACAGGGAACGAGCAGTACTTC. Translating it yields CASSPFTGNEQYF.

The chain has TRBV5-1 and TRBJ2-1; 9 bases align to TRBD2. Germline values: CDR1 SGHRS, CDR2 YFSETQ. The V gene end was trimmed by 8 bases and the J gene end by 6 bases; junction bases not matched to a gene: 6. The CDR3 runs 13 residues. The CDR3 DNA follows: TGCGCCAGAGGACTAGCGATCTTCAATGAGCAGTTCTTC. It encodes CARGLAIFNEQFF.

J is TRBJ1-1 and V is TRBV7-6; no definite D call. V was clipped by 1 base and J by 4 bases, with 19 bases between them. Germline V gene sequence: CDR1 SGHVS, CDR2 FNYEAQ. This CDR3 comprises 17 residues. This CDR3 reads CASSLGRLRGASTEAFF. The CDR3 region has the DNA TGTGCCAGCAGCTTAGGTCGCCTGCGGGGAGCGTCCACTGAAGCTTTCTTT.

This clone was detected only once. This chain links TRBV5-6 with TRBJ2-2; D is perhaps TRBD2 (6 bases). With 2 bases removed from V and 2 bases from J, the gap between germline ends came to 10 bases. This CDR3 region has 15 residues. Germline V lookup: CDR1 SGHDT, CDR2 YYEEEE. CDR3 residues: CASSFGGFNTGELFF. CDR3 bases: TGTGCCAGCAGCTTCGGAGGGTTTAACACCGGGGAGCTGTTTTTT.

The chain uses TRBV4-1 and TRBJ2-3; D gene ambiguous. The CDR3 totals 13 residues. V dropped 4 bases and J dropped 1 base, with 6 bases sitting between them. Germline CDR1 MGHRA, CDR2 YSYEKL. The CDR3 nucleotides read TGCGCCAGCAGCCGGCAGGGCACAGATACGCAGTATTTT. This encodes CASSRQGTDTQYF.

This clone has a single count. J is TRBJ2-5 and V is TRBV9; 9 bases map to TRBD2. The CDR3 runs 17 residues. With 3 bases clipped from V and 2 bases from J, the junction kept 11 bases outside the gene matches. Germline CDR1 and CDR2: SGDLS and YYNGEE. CDR3 nucleotides: TGTGCCAGCAGCGGCCTAAGCGGGGGGCGACATCAAGAGACCCAGTACTTC. This translates into CASSGLSGGRHQETQYF.

V gene TRBV29-1 combines with J gene TRBJ2-7; 7 nucleotides line up with TRBD2. This CDR3 is built from 16 residues. Germline V CDR1 and CDR2: SQVTM, ANQGSEA. The V gene end was trimmed by 5 bases and the J gene end by 3 bases; junction bases not matched to a gene: 16. CDR3 region: CSVSSTAGRGYYEQYF. CDR3 DNA: TGCAGCGTTAGCTCGACAGCGGGGCGGGGTTACTACGAGCAGTACTTC.

The V call is TRBV9, the J call TRBJ1-1, with 7 bases identical to TRBD1. The CDR3 extends over 16 amino acids. Per germline, CDR1 SGDLS and CDR2 YYNGEE. V lost 3 bases, J lost 0 bases, and 8 bases stayed unmatched. Here the CDR3 reads CASSEGTGQMNTEAFF. The DNA for the CDR3 is TGTGCCAGCAGCGAGGGGACGGGACAGATGAACACTGAAGCTTTCTTT.

This clone was picked up one time. The chain is built from TRBV29-1 and TRBJ2-2, with D perhaps TRBD1 (5 bases). The CDR3 totals 15 residues. Per the germline V gene, CDR1 is SQVTM and CDR2 is ANQGSEA. V dropped 3 bases and J dropped 5 bases, with 16 bases sitting between them. The CDR3 DNA sequence: TGCAGCGTTGACCAGGGCAGCAAAGGTACCGGGGAGCTGTTTTTT. It specifies CSVDQGSKGTGELFF.

The chain is built from TRBV10-2 and TRBJ2-1; TRBD2 matches at 7 bases. CDR1 and CDR2 (germline): WSHSY, SAAADI. The CDR3 consists of 14 residues. V gave up 10 bases and J gave up 3 bases; unmatched junction bases: 9. Written as DNA, the CDR3 is TGCGCCACCCAAAGCGGGACTCACTACAATGAGCAGTTCTTC. This gives the protein CATQSGTHYNEQFF.

The V and J genes are TRBV5-1 and TRBJ2-2, with 8 bases fitting TRBD2. Germline-derived CDR1 and CDR2 are SGHRS and YFSETQ. V shed 3 bases, J shed 5 bases, and the junction held 9 bases outside the gene matches. The CDR3 loop spans 16 amino acids. This CDR3 is CASSSQREPTTGELFF. The DNA for the CDR3 is TGCGCCAGCAGCTCCCAGCGGGAGCCTACTACCGGGGAGCTGTTTTTT. Complete variable domain (other parts from reference TRBV5-1 and TRBJ2-2): KAGVTQTPRYLIKTRGQQVTLSCSPISGHRSVSWYQQTPGQGLQFLFEYFSETQRNKGNFPGRFSGRQFSNSRSEMNVSTLELGDSALYLCASSSQREPTTGELFFGEGSRLTVL.